Below, 19 T cell receptor beta chains from the same sample are listed, as sequenced in a study of T-cell reconstitution after alpha-beta-depleted transplantation in children. Unique molecular identifiers were incorporated when the TCRbeta library was constructed. TCRdb redid the calling of the PCR reads with MiXCR, one entry per CDR3 protein. Of some 3,000 distinct CDR3 sequences in the sample, 20% to 25% were seen once. Here the sequenced sample was PBMCs, mostly from graft donor cells, taken 60 days after TCRalphabeta/CD19-depleted stem cell transplant. The receptors were sampled from a female patient aged 5 to 17 who had a stem cell transplant for acute lymphoblastic leukemia, so the T cells may come from the graft donor.

Judged by abundance, this clonotype is hyperexpanded (1% or more). This chain joins TRBV29-1 and TRBJ2-2, with D possibly matching TRBD1 (5 bases). Germline-derived CDR1 and CDR2 are SQVTM and ANQGSEA. V lost 5 bases and J 5 bases, leaving 9 bases between the germline ends. The CDR3 covers 12 residues. The CDR3 here is CSVRRETGELFF. The CDR3 DNA reads TGCAGCGTTCGCAGGGAAACCGGGGAGCTGTTTTTT.

This clonotype was picked up many times. This chain connects TRBV25-1 to TRBJ2-3; D uncertain. CDR1 is MGHDK, CDR2 SYGVNS, per germline. CDR3 length: 12 residues. V was pared by 1 base and J by 3 bases, with 2 bases between. This CDR3 reads CASSEFTDTQYF. CDR3 sequence (DNA): TGTGCCAGCAGTGAATTTACAGATACGCAGTATTTT.

This clonotype has a count of ten or more. The rearrangement uses TRBV9 and TRBJ2-2, with 12 bases aligning to TRBD2. Trimming took 0 bases from V and 6 from J; bases not matched to a gene: 3. The CDR3 is 16 residues long. CDR1 SGDLS and CDR2 YYNGEE come from the germline V gene. The CDR3 sequence: CASSVGPSGRAGELFF. The CDR3 DNA is TGTGCCAGCAGCGTAGGTCCTAGCGGGAGGGCCGGGGAGCTGTTTTTT.

This clonotype occurred many times. Relative to the germline gene, one junction end is altered; a read error may explain this. This chain uses TRBV15 with TRBJ1-6; D not resolved. This CDR3 is 16 amino acids long. In germline, CDR1 is LNHNV, CDR2 YYDKDF (reference sequence). CDR3 residues: CATSRDRRGRQDGVYF. CDR3 bases: TGTGCCACCAGCAGAGATAGACGCGGGCGGCAAGACGGGGTTTACTTT.

There are many counts of this clonotype. This chain links TRBV7-9 with TRBJ2-5, with D hard to call. V was trimmed by 2 bases and J by 1 base, leaving 11 bases between them. The CDR3 is made up of 15 amino acids. CDR1 SEHNR and CDR2 FQNEAQ come from the germline V gene (reference sequence). The CDR3 here is CASSLRPRAQETQYF. The CDR3 region has the DNA TGTGCCAGCAGCTTAAGACCGCGCGCCCAAGAGACCCAGTACTTC. Using reference TRBV7-9 and TRBJ2-5 for the parts outside the CDR3, the full variable domain is DTGVSQNPRHKITKRGQNVTFRCDPISEHNRLYWYRQTLGQGPEFLTYFQNEAQLEKSRLLSDRFSAERPKGSFSTLEIQRTEQGDSAMYLCASSLRPRAQETQYFGPGTRLLVL.

This clonotype is medium-sized. The chain is built from TRBV7-8 and TRBJ1-5; possible D gene TRBD1, 5 bases. Germline loops: CDR1 SGHVS, CDR2 FQNEAQ. This CDR3 region has 15 residues. Deletions cut 5 bases from V and 0 bases from J, with 11 bases between. CDR3 residues: CASSRQRNSNQPQHF. CDR3 DNA: TGTGCCAGCAGCCGACAGAGGAATAGCAATCAGCCCCAGCATTTT.

By its share, this clonotype is medium-sized. The CDR3 here is CASSPLAGVYEQYF. The CDR3 nucleotides read TGTGCCAGCAGCCCACTAGCGGGAGTCTACGAGCAGTACTTC. V and J are TRBV7-2 and TRBJ2-7; 11 bases fit TRBD2. Germline lookup yields CDR1 SGHTA and CDR2 FQGNSA. Unmatched junction bases numbered 3, after V lost 5 bases and J lost 3 bases. The CDR3 has 14 residues.

The chain has TRBV9 and TRBJ2-5; weak D call: TRBD2 (5 bases). CDR3 size: 17 residues. Germline V lookup: CDR1 SGDLS, CDR2 YYNGEE. Trimming removed 0 bases from V and 2 bases from J, with 17 bases in between. In DNA form, the CDR3 reads TGTGCCAGCAGCGTAGGGAGTGTGCGTCGGGGACAAGAGACCCAGTACTTC. Encoded protein: CASSVGSVRRGQETQYF.

By frequency in the sample, this clonotype is medium-sized. The V gene is TRBV7-2, the J gene TRBJ1-1; D might be TRBD1 (5 bases). The CDR3 length is 15 residues. V lost 1 base and J 3 bases, leaving 12 bases between the germline ends. Germline CDR1 reads SGHTA; CDR2 reads FQGNSA. The CDR3 region has the DNA TGTGCCAGCAGCTTAGAGAGGGGCCGGGACACTGAAGCTTTCTTT. As protein: CASSLERGRDTEAFF.

Judged by abundance, this clonotype is medium-sized. The gene calls are TRBV7-9 and TRBJ2-1, with no clear D. V was clipped by 0 bases and J by 8 bases, with 14 bases between them. The CDR3 runs to 15 residues. Germline V lookup: CDR1 SEHNR, CDR2 FQNEAQ (reference sequence). CDR3 nucleotides: TGTGCCAGCAGCTTAGCGGCTACGACTGGGTATGAGCAGTTCTTC. Translation: CASSLAATTGYEQFF. The variable domain in full, with the rest retrieved from reference TRBV7-9 and TRBJ2-1, is DTGVSQNPRHKITKRGQNVTFRCDPISEHNRLYWYRQTLGQGPEFLTYFQNEAQLEKSRLLSDRFSAERPKGSFSTLEIQRTEQGDSAMYLCASSLAATTGYEQFFGPGTRLTVL.

This clonotype was counted many times. This rearrangement joins TRBV7-2 to TRBJ2-4; possible D gene TRBD1, 5 bases. CDR1 is SGHTA, CDR2 FQGNSA, per germline. This CDR3 is 14 amino acids long. V shed 2 bases and J shed 1 base, with 6 bases lying between them. CDR3 sequence reads: CASSLNRAKNIQYF. The CDR3 DNA sequence: TGTGCCAGCAGCTTAAACAGGGCCAAAAACATTCAGTACTTC.

Relative to its sample, this clonotype is medium-sized. The gene calls are TRBV20-1 and TRBJ2-1, with D maybe TRBD2 (6 bases). The CDR3 sequence is 11 residues long. The germline V gene has CDR1 DFQATT and CDR2 SNEGSKA (reference sequence). The V end lost 7 bases, the J end lost 11 bases, and 15 bases lay between the germline ends. The CDR3 loop is CSVLIAVKQFF. The CDR3 DNA is TGCAGTGTCCTGATAGCGGTAAAGCAGTTCTTC.

This clonotype was seen many times. This sequence joins TRBV2 and TRBJ2-4; D gene unclear. Deletions cut 6 bases from V and 0 bases from J, with 15 bases between. This CDR3 is built from 16 residues. Germline assignment: CDR1 SNHLY and CDR2 FYNNEI. The CDR3 is CASRLSFPGAKNIQYF. The CDR3 DNA reads as TGTGCCAGCAGGTTATCCTTTCCGGGAGCCAAAAACATTCAGTACTTC. The whole variable domain, filled in from reference TRBV2 and TRBJ2-4, reads EPEVTQTPSHQVTQMGQEVILRCVPISNHLYFYWYRQILGQKVEFLVSFYNNEISEKSEIFDDQFSVERPDGSNFTLKIRSTKLEDSAMYFCASRLSFPGAKNIQYFGAGTRLSVL.

By share, this clonotype counts as medium-sized. The V call is TRBV6-1, the J call TRBJ1-4, with a tentative D call TRBD1 (5 bases). Trimming removed 4 bases from V and 5 bases from J, with 20 bases in between. CDR3 size: 17 residues. Germline CDR1 is MNHNS and CDR2 is SASEGT. The chain's CDR3 is CASSGASIGALNEKLFF. The CDR3 DNA reads TGTGCCAGCAGTGGGGCCTCTATTGGGGCTCTGAATGAAAAACTGTTTTTT.

This clonotype occurred many times. The chain links TRBV20-1 to TRBJ1-5; weak D call: TRBD1 (5 bases). Germline CDR1 DFQATT, CDR2 SNEGSKA (reference sequence). V was shortened by 3 bases and J by 1 base, with 10 bases between the two germline ends. The CDR3 is 14 amino acids. The CDR3 here is CSASLWGSNQPQHF. Written as DNA, the CDR3 is TGCAGTGCTAGTCTATGGGGCAGCAATCAGCCCCAGCATTTT.

This clonotype is large. J is TRBJ1-4 and V is TRBV7-2; D unresolved. The CDR3 runs to 16 residues. Germline values: CDR1 SGHTA, CDR2 FQGNSA. V was cut by 5 bases and J by 0 bases, with 13 bases left in between. Here the CDR3 reads CASSLPYSATNEKLFF. The CDR3 DNA follows: TGTGCCAGCAGCCTCCCTTACAGCGCAACTAATGAAAAACTGTTTTTT.

The CDR3 is CASSQGGQGDPEAFF. The CDR3 DNA is TGTGCCAGCAGTCAGGGGGGACAGGGGGACCCTGAAGCTTTCTTT. This chain connects TRBV12-3 or TRBV12-4 to TRBJ1-1, with TRBD1 matching over 11 bases. The V and J ends lost 5 bases and 6 bases, in that order; junction bases with no gene match: 8. This CDR3 has 15 amino acids.

There are many counts of this clonotype. The genes are TRBV6-1 and TRBJ2-1, with D perhaps TRBD2 (6 bases). V was cut by 6 bases and J by 4 bases, with 16 bases left in between. The CDR3 covers 15 residues. CDR1 and CDR2 (germline): MNHNS, SASEGT. CDR3 amino acids: CASSLNSGEYNEQFF. The CDR3 coding sequence is TGTGCCAGCAGCCTAAATAGCGGAGAGTACAATGAGCAGTTCTTC.

This clonotype was seen a few times. This chain uses TRBV9 with TRBJ2-7, with unresolved D. Trimming removed 0 bases at V and 3 bases at J, with 13 bases between. This CDR3 contains 15 residues. The germline V gene encodes CDR1 SGDLS and CDR2 YYNGEE. The CDR3 nucleotides are TGTGCCAGCAGCGTAGCCTTAGGGCTAAACTACGAGCAGTACTTC. This translates into CASSVALGLNYEQYF.